Presented here are 18 T cell receptor beta chains from one specimen sequenced in a study of blood T cell repertoires in COVID-19. TCRdb keeps only in-frame clones here, not all; method: immunoSEQ multiplex PCR. The sample holds some 140,000 clones; about 85% are singletons and the top ten take roughly 4.9%. Sequenced material: peripheral blood. These receptors all stem from a woman aged 70 to 79 with COVID-19, enrolled during active disease.

The V call is TRBV6-5, the J call TRBJ1-2; D gene unclear. V dropped 0 bases and J dropped 8 bases, with 7 bases sitting between them. This CDR3 is 12 amino acids long. Per germline, CDR1 MNHEY and CDR2 SVGAGI. CDR3 sequence reads: CASSYSNGGYTF. Here the CDR3 DNA reads TGTGCCAGCAGTTACTCGAACGGGGGCTACACCTTC.

This chain uses TRBV5-1 with TRBJ2-7, with TRBD2 matching over 13 bases. The germline gives CDR1 SGHRS, CDR2 YFSETQ. The CDR3 length is 16 residues. J gave up 6 bases and V 3 bases, and 9 bases lay outside the gene matches. The DNA of the CDR3 is TGCGCCAGCAGCTGGACTAGCGGGGGCCGAGGCGCCGAGCAGTACTTC. It yields the protein CASSWTSGGRGAEQYF.

V usage is TRBV7-8 and J usage is TRBJ1-2, with 9 bases matching TRBD1. V lost 1 base and J lost 8; bases outside the gene matches: 5. Germline lookup yields CDR1 SGHVS and CDR2 FQNEAQ. CDR3 length: 14 residues. The CDR3 spells CASSLGGQGGGYTF. The CDR3 region has the DNA TGTGCCAGCAGCTTAGGGGGACAGGGCGGCGGCTACACCTTC.

The CDR3 protein is CASSNGAGGTNYGYTF. DNA of the CDR3: TGTGCCAGCAGCAACGGTGCGGGGGGGACTAACTATGGCTACACCTTC. The chain is built from TRBV21-1 and TRBJ1-2. TRBV21-1 corresponds to a pseudogene. The CDR3 runs to 16 residues.

J is TRBJ2-3 and V is TRBV4-1, with D possibly being TRBD1 (5 bases). CDR1 is MGHRA and CDR2 is YSYEKL in the germline V gene. The germline V and J ends were trimmed by 0 bases and 1 base, with 11 bases remaining between them. CDR3 length: 16 residues. The CDR3 DNA is TGCGCCAGCAGCCAAGATTGGGGCGCTGGCACAGATACGCAGTATTTT. It codes for CASSQDWGAGTDTQYF.

The gene calls are TRBV10-3 and TRBJ1-5; the D is unclear. CDR1 is ENHRY and CDR2 is SYGVKD in the germline V gene. With 3 bases removed from V and 4 bases from J, the gap between germline ends came to 16 bases. This CDR3 region has 16 residues. This CDR3 is CAISDSSGQANQPQHF. DNA for the CDR3: TGTGCCATCAGTGATAGTAGTGGTCAGGCGAATCAGCCCCAGCATTTT.

The sample holds a few counts of this clone. This chain uses TRBV12-3 or TRBV12-4 with TRBJ1-2, with 7 bases matching TRBD1. The CDR3 totals 11 residues. Germline trimming cut 4 bases from V and 11 bases from J; bases unmatched to any gene: 4. The DNA for the CDR3 is TGTGCCAGCAGTTCCTTGACAGGGTACACCTTC. This encodes CASSSLTGYTF.

The chain uses TRBV5-1 and TRBJ2-7; 9 bases map to TRBD1. The CDR3 totals 15 residues. Per germline, CDR1 SGHRS and CDR2 YFSETQ. V shed 4 bases, J shed 4 bases, and the junction held 9 bases outside the gene matches. CDR3: CASSLTGTGIYEQYF. The CDR3 nucleotides are TGCGCCAGCAGCCTAACCGGGACAGGGATTTACGAGCAGTACTTC. The complete variable domain, with remaining parts taken from reference TRBV5-1 and TRBJ2-7, reads KAGVTQTPRYLIKTRGQQVTLSCSPISGHRSVSWYQQTPGQGLQFLFEYFSETQRNKGNFPGRFSGRQFSNSRSEMNVSTLELGDSALYLCASSLTGTGIYEQYFGPGTRLTVT.

The chain links TRBV28 to TRBJ1-2; 9 positions match TRBD1. This CDR3 is 15 amino acids long. Germline CDR1 and CDR2: MDHEN and SYDVKM. Unmatched junction bases numbered 4, after V lost 2 bases and J lost 3 bases. This CDR3 reads CASSLGTGSDYGYTF. Written as DNA, the CDR3 is TGTGCCAGCAGTTTAGGGACAGGGTCGGACTATGGCTACACCTTC.

This clone appeared a few times. The rearrangement uses TRBV29-1 and TRBJ2-3, with 8 positions matching TRBD2. CDR1 and CDR2 from the germline V gene are SQVTM and ANQGSEA. The ends lost 4 bases at V and 6 bases at J; junction bases unmatched: 9. The CDR3 totals 14 residues. CDR3 protein: CSVVQAGGRDTQYF. The CDR3 region has the DNA TGCAGCGTTGTACAGGCGGGGGGAAGGGATACGCAGTATTTT.

This clone appeared a few times. This chain uses TRBV10-1 with TRBJ1-3; 7 nucleotides align to TRBD1. CDR3 length equals 18 residues. CDR1 WNHNN and CDR2 SYGVQD come from the germline V gene (reference sequence). V lost 2 bases to trimming and J lost 0 bases; unmatched junction nucleotides: 10. CDR3 sequence (DNA): TGCGCCAGCAGTGAGAGGGACAGCCTCCTACACTCTGGAAACACCATATATTTT. Residues: CASSERDSLLHSGNTIYF.

The chain has TRBV30 and TRBJ1-2, with D unresolved. CDR1 and CDR2 (germline): GTSNPN, SVGIG (reference sequence). The CDR3 is made up of 11 amino acids. V was pared by 5 bases and J by 6 bases, with 10 bases between. CDR3 residues: CAWGFGDGYTF. The CDR3 region has the DNA TGTGCCTGGGGGTTCGGGGATGGCTACACCTTC.

This clone occurred once. This sequence joins TRBV6-5 and TRBJ1-4; D uncertain. The CDR3 runs to 15 residues. V lost 2 bases and J 7 bases, leaving 14 bases between the germline ends. The germline CDR1 and CDR2 sequences are MNHEY and SVGAGI. The DNA of the CDR3 is TGTGCCAGCAGTTACGGGGAGAGGGCGGGTGAAAAACTGTTTTTT. Its translation: CASSYGERAGEKLFF.

CDR3: CASSPRGGVGTEAFF. In nucleotides, the CDR3 is TGTGCCAGCAGCCCAAGGGGGGGGGTAGGCACTGAAGCTTTCTTT. The chain employs TRBV9 and TRBJ1-1, with TRBD1 as a possible D gene (6 bases). Germline V gene lookup returns CDR1 SGDLS and CDR2 YYNGEE. Trimming removed 4 bases from V and 4 bases from J, with 17 bases in between. This CDR3 is built from 15 residues.

The CDR3 DNA is TGTGCCAGCAGCTCCGCGGGGGGCACTGAAGCTTTCTTT. Amino acid sequence: CASSSAGGTEAFF. V gene TRBV11-2 combines with J gene TRBJ1-1, with D perhaps TRBD1 (5 bases). This CDR3 has 13 amino acids. The germline V gene has CDR1 SGHAT and CDR2 FQNNGV. V was trimmed by 4 bases and J by 4 bases, leaving 10 bases between them.

The chain is built from TRBV27 and TRBJ1-1, with 9 bases aligning to TRBD1. With V trimmed by 2 bases and J by 4 bases, 5 bases remained unmatched. The CDR3 consists of 15 residues. Per germline, CDR1 MNHEY and CDR2 SMNVEV (reference sequence). The CDR3 DNA reads as TGTGCCAGCAGTTTAAGGGGACAGGGAGGCACTGAAGCTTTCTTT. As protein: CASSLRGQGGTEAFF.

The chain joins TRBV5-1 to TRBJ2-6; 7 bases fit TRBD1. The junction had 17 bases not matched to a gene; V was cut back by 6 bases and J by 2 bases. Per germline, CDR1 SGHRS and CDR2 YFSETQ. This CDR3 is built from 19 residues. CDR3 protein: CASKRSTEGATAGANVLTF. CDR3 sequence (DNA): TGCGCCAGCAAAAGGAGTACTGAGGGGGCTACCGCTGGGGCCAACGTCCTGACTTTC.

The rearrangement joins TRBV7-2 to TRBJ1-3; D unresolved. Trimming removed 4 bases at V and 4 bases at J, with 17 bases between. The germline CDR1 and CDR2 sequences are SGHTA and FQGNSA. The CDR3 is made up of 16 amino acids. CDR3 DNA: TGTGCCAGCAGCTACCACACCGGTGGAGTCGGAAACACCATATATTTT. Residues: CASSYHTGGVGNTIYF.